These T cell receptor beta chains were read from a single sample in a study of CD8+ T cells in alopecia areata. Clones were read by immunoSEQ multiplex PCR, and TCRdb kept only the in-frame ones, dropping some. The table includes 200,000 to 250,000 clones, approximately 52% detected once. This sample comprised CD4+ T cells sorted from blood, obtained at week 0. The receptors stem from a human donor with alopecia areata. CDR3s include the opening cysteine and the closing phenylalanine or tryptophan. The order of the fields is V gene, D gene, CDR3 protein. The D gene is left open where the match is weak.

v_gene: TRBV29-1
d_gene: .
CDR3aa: CSVVVQGRNTGELFF

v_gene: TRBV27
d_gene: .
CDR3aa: CASSQGTTHRRGYTF

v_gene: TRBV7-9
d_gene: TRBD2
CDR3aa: CASASGTSGTDTQYF

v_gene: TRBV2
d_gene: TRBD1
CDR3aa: CASSRDRGQNGYTF

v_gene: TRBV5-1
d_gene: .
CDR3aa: CASSLANPNTEAFF

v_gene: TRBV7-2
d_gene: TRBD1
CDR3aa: CASSFDGTGVLNIQYF

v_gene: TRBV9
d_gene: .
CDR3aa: CASSVEAGISYTEAFF

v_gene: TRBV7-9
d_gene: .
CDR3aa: CASSVRGHGYTF

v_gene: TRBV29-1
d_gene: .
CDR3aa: CSVDQGHTEAFF

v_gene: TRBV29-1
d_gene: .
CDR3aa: CSALTGYGVPEAFF

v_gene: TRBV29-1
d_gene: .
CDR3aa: CSVSLAHGSNTF

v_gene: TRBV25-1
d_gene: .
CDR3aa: CASRAQGRAEAYEQYF

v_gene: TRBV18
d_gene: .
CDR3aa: CASSPSQPDQPQHF

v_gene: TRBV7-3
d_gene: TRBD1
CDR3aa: CASSYGTGSSGELFF

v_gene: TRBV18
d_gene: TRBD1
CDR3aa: CASSPLTGITGELFF

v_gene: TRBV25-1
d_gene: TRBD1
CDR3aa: CASSDIGTGGSGANVLTF

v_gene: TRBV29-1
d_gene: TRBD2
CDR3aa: CSGAGLIRQETQYF

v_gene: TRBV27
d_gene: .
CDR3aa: CASSNTDGFLFGHNEQYF

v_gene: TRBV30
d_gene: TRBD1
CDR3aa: CAQCRGQCLSGELFF

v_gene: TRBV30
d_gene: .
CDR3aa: CAWSVRPGLYGYTF

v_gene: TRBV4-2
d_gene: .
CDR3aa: CASSPEGTSMNTEAFF

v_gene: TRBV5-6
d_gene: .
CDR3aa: CASSLERYGYTF

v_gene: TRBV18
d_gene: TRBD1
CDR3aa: CASAFRDSETQYF

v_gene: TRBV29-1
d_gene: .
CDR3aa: CSVEEQGYEQYF

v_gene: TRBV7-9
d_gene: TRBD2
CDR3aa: CASSLTSGSTDTQYF

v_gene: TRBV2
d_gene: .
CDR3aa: CASSDGLTNEQFF

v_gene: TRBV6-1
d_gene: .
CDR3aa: CASERAGFDNQPQHF

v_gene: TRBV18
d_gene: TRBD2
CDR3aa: CASSPQLRGSPGELFF

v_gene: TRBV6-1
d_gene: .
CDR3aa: CASMRDEVNIQYF

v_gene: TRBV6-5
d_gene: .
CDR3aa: CASSYRALYGYTF

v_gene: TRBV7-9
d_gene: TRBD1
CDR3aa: CASSLAYRGRVDEQFF

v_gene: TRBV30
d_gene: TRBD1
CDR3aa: CAWSRTGGSYEQYF

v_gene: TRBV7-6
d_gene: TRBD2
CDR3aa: CASSSGLAGGGQFF

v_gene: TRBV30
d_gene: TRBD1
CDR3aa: CAWSTGQGFMYEQFF

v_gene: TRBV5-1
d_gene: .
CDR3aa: CASSGGASLNEQFF

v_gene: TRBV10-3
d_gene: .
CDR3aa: CASGTSEEQYF

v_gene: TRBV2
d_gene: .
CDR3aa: CASSANYNGYTF